The present TCR beta chain was sequenced within a study of tumor-infiltrating lymphocytes in oesophageal squamous cell carcinoma. This clonotype was found many times. One entry per CDR3 protein results from TCRdb running MiXCR on the PCR reads. Altogether around 22,000 distinct CDR3 sequences are present, around 37% being singletons, with the ten largest covering about a fifth. This CDR3 spans 14 amino acids. Trimming took off 8 bases at V and 3 bases at J, with 14 bases between the two ends. From germline, CDR1 is LNHDA and CDR2 SQIVND (reference sequence). The genes are TRBV19 and TRBJ1-5; perhaps TRBD1 as D (6 bases). This sequence originates from a female donor with esophageal squamous cell carcinoma. The sequencing sample was made of esophageal tumor tissue. Here the CDR3 DNA reads TGTGCCAGTGAAAGGGGGACCGACAATCAGCCCCAGCATTTT. Protein: CASERGTDNQPQHF.